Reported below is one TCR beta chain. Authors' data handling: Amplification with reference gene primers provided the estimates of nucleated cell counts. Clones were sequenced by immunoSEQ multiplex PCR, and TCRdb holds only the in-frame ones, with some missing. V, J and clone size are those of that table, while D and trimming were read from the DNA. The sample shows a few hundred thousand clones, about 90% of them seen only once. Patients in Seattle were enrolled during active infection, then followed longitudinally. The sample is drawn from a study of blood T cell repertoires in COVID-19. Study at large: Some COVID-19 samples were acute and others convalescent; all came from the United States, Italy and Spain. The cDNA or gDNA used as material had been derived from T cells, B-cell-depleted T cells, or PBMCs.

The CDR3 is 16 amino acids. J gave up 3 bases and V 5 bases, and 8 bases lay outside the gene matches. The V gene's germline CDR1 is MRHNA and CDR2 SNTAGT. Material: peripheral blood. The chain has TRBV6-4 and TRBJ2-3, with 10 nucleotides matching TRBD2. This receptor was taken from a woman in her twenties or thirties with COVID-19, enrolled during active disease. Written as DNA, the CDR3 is TGTGCCAGCAGTCTCCTAGCGGGGGCCGATACAGATACGCAGTATTTT. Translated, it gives CASSLLAGADTDTQYF.